This T cell receptor beta chain appears in the sequencing data of a study of T cell repertoires in cytomegalovirus infection (dated by TCRdb to between 2017 and 2020). Regarding the research as a whole: Donor HLA type was relevant to the analysis, because carriage of CMV infection together with the matching HLA type was indicated by public TCR beta signatures.

What the study reported, not specific to this receptor: Carriers of CMV infection plus the relevant HLA type were discriminated by the cumulative frequency of public TCR beta family members in the study cohort and in an independent 352-donor cohort. The ex vivo response was dominated by HLA-C-restricted CMV-specific TCR beta clonotypes, which also provided the single most frequent clonotype in two of eight donors.

Sequenced using an Illumina HiSeq 1500. Using fastp at Q25 and MiXCR, TCRdb reprocessed the public reads and kept productive beta chains. Each entry merges the rows of one CDR3 protein and shows their most common DNA and genes. Across this sample there are some 240,000 distinct CDR3 sequences, with over 15% seen only once. The biggest ten clones account for roughly half of the sample. Ten or more counts support this clonotype. No cognate antigen has been identified for it. One base away there is no much larger clone; base qualities are not given. Including the terminal cysteine and phenylalanine, the CDR3 comprises 15 residues. Kept here is only the CDR3 DNA, which spans 45 bases and is read in frame from base 1. Trimming accounts for 8 bases at V and 2 bases at J, while the number of junction bases matched to no gene is 10. CDR1 and CDR2 are read off the germline V gene as SGHVS and FQNEAQ.

Sequencing was carried out using CD8+ T cells from PBMCs. The sequence joins TRBV7-8 to TRBJ2-3; TRBD1 agrees with 7 junctional bases. The TCR was taken from a human donor in good health (CMV status not recorded). Some clones in this sample may be carry-over from other donors' samples. CDR3 protein: CASGDSRTFTDTQYF. The nucleotides read TGTGCCAGCGGGGACAGCCGAACTTTCACAGATACGCAGTATTTT.